This T cell receptor (beta chain) was documented in a study of blood T cells in healthy people across ages. Overall study results and limits: It was held that diversity estimates obtained from one million T cells represented underestimates. Long-lived and aged donors differed, with more naive CD4+ cells and higher diversity in the long-lived. Measured against age, TCR beta diversity per million T cells decreased in a roughly linear manner.

For the second PCR, which ran for 7 to 11 cycles, a sample-barcoded 5' primer and a J-beta primer mix were used. Each cDNA molecule carried a tag from a template-switch adaptor that contained 12 random nucleotides. One entry per CDR3 protein results from TCRdb running MiXCR on the 5' RACE reads. The sample yields hundreds of thousands of distinct CDR3 sequences, over 40% seen once. This clonotype was counted between two and nine times. What it binds is not known. V shed 2 bases, J shed 2 bases, and the junction held 9 bases outside the gene matches. The CDR3 spans 16 residues. Germline V gene lookup returns CDR1 DFQATT and CDR2 SNEGSKA (reference sequence).

The specimen was blood. The clonotype comes from an elderly woman in good health. This chain joins TRBV20-1 and TRBJ1-3; 7 bases line up with TRBD1. CDR3 sequence (DNA): TGCAGTGCTAGACGGACAGGAAAAGGCCCTGGAAACACCATATATTTT. Protein sequence: CSARRTGKGPGNTIYF.